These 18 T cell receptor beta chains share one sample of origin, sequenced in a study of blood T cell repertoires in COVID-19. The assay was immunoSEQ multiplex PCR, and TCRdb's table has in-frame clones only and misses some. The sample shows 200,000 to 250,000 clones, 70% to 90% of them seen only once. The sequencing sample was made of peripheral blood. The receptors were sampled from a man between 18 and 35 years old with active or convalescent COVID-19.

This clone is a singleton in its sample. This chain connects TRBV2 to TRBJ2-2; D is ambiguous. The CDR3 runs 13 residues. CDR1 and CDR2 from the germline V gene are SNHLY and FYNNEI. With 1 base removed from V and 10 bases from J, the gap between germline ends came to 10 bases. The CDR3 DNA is TGTGCCAGCAGTGAAGGCCCCAGATTGGAGCTGTTTTTT. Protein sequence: CASSEGPRLELFF.

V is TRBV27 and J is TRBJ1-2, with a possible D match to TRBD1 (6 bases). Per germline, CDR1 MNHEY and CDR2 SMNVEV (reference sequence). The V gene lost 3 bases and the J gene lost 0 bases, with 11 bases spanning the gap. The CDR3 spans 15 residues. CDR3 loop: CASSFKDSSNYGYTF. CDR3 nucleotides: TGTGCCAGCAGTTTTAAGGACAGCTCTAACTATGGCTACACCTTC.

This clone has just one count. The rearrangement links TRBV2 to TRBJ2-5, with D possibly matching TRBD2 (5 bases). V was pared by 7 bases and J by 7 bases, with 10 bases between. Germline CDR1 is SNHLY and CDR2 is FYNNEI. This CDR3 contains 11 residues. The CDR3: CASTGMRTQYF. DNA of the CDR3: TGTGCCAGCACCGGGATGAGGACCCAGTACTTC.

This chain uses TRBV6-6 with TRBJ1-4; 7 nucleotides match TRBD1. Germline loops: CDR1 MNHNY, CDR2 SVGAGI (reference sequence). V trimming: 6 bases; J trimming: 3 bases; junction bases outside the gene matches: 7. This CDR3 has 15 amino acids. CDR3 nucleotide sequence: TGTGCCAGCAGCACCACAGGGACAGCTAATGAAAAACTGTTTTTT. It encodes CASSTTGTANEKLFF.

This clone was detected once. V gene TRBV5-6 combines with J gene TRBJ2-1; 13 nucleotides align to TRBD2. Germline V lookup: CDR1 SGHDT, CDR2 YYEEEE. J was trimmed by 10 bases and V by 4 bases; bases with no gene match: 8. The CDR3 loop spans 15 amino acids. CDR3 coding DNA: TGTGCCAGCAGCCCCGGGACTAGCGGGACGGTGGAGCAGTTCTTC. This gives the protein CASSPGTSGTVEQFF. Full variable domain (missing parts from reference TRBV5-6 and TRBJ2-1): DAGVTQSPTHLIKTRGQQVTLRCSPKSGHDTVSWYQQALGQGPQFIFQYYEEEERQRGNFPDRFSGHQFPNYSSELNVNALLLGDSALYLCASSPGTSGTVEQFFGPGTRLTVL.

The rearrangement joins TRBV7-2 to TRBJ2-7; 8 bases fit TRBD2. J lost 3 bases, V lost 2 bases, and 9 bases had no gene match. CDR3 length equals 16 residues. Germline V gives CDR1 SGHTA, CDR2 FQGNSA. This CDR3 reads CASSLLTGLVGYEQYF. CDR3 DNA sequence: TGTGCCAGCAGCTTATTGACGGGACTAGTAGGCTACGAGCAGTACTTC.

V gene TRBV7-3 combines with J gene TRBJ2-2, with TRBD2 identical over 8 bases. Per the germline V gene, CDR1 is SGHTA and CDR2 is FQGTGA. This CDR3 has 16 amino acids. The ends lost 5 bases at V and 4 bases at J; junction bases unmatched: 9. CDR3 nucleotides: TGTGCCAGCAGCCTAGGGACTAGGCGGATCACCGGGGAGCTGTTTTTT. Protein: CASSLGTRRITGELFF.

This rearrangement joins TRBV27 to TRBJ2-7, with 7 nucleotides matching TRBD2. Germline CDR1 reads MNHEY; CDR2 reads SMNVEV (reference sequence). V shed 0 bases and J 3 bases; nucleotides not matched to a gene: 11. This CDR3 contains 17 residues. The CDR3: CASSLSPLAAGFYEQYF. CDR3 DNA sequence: TGTGCCAGCAGTTTATCTCCGCTAGCGGCGGGTTTCTACGAGCAGTACTTC.

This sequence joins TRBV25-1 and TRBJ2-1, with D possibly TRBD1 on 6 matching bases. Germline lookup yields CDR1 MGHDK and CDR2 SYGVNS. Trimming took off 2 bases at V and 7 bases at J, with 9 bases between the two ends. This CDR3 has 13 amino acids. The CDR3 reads CASSETRGNEQFF. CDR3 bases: TGTGCCAGCAGTGAAACAAGGGGGAATGAGCAGTTCTTC.

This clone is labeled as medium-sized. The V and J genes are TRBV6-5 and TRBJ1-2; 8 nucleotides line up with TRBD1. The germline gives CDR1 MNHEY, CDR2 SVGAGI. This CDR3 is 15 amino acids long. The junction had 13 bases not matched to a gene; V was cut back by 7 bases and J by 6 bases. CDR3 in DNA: TGTGCCAGCAACGAAATGGCAGGGGGCGCGGATGGCTACACCTTC. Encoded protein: CASNEMAGGADGYTF.

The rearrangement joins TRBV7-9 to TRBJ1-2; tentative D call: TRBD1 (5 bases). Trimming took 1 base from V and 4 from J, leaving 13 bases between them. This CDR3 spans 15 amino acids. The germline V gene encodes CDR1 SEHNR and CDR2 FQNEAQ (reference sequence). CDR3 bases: TGTGCCAGCAGCTTAGTCATGGAGACAGCCTATGGCTACACCTTC. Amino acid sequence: CASSLVMETAYGYTF.

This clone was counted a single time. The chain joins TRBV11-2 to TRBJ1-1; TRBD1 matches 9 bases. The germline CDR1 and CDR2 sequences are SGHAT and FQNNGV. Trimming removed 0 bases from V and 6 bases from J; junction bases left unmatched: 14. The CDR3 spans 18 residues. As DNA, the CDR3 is TGTGCCAGCAGCTTAGATAGTAGACAGGGGGGTCAACGGGCTGAAGCTTTCTTT. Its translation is CASSLDSRQGGQRAEAFF. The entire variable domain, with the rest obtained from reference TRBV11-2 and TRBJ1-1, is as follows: EAGVAQSPRYKIIEKRQSVAFWCNPISGHATLYWYQQILGQGPKLLIQFQNNGVVDDSQLPKDRFSAERLKGVDSTLKIQPAKLEDSAVYLCASSLDSRQGGQRAEAFFGQGTRLTVV.

The CDR3: CASNTDRGHSEPQHF. In nucleotides, the CDR3 is TGTGCCAGCAATACGGACAGGGGGCATTCGGAGCCCCAGCATTTT. The V gene is TRBV6-6, the J gene TRBJ1-5; 11 nucleotides match TRBD1. CDR1 and CDR2 (germline): MNHNY, SVGAGI (reference sequence). The length of the CDR3 is 15 residues. V trimming: 7 bases; J trimming: 8 bases; junction bases outside the gene matches: 10.

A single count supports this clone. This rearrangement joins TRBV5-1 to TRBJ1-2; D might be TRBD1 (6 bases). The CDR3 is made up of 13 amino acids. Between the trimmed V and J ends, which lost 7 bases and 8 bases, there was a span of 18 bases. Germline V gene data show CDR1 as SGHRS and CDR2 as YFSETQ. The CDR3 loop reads CASSLGGAGGYTF. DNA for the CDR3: TGCGCCAGCTCTCTCGGGGGGGCTGGAGGCTACACCTTC.

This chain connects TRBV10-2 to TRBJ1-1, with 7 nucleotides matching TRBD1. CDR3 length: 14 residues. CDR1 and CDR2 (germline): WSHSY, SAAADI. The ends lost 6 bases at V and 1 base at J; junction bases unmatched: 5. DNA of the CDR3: TGCGCCAGCAGGATGGGACAGACGAACACTGAAGCTTTCTTT. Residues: CASRMGQTNTEAFF.

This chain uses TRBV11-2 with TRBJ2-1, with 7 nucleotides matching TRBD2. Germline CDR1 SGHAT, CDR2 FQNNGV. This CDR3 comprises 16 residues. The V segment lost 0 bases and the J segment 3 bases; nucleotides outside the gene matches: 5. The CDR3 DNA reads TGTGCCAGCAGCTTAGATCCGGGGAGGGGCTACAATGAGCAGTTCTTC. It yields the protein CASSLDPGRGYNEQFF.

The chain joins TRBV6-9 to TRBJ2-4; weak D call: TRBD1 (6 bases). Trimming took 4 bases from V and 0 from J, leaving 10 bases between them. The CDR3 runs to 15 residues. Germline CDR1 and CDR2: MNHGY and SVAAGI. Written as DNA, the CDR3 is TGTGCCAGCAGTTCAGGGGTGCCAGCCAAAAACATTCAGTACTTC. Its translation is CASSSGVPAKNIQYF.

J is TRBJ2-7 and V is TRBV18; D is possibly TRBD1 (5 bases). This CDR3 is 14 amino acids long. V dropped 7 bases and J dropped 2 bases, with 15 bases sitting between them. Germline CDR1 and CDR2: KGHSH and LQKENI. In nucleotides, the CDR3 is TGTGCCAGCTATCTCGACAGCATACCCTACGAGCAGTACTTC. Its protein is CASYLDSIPYEQYF.